This T cell receptor (beta chain) is drawn from a study of cytomegalovirus exposure and HLA in healthy donors. For the study at large: The early release's HLA-typed donors yielded 80 million to 95 million unique TCRs.

Germline V lookup: CDR1 SGHDT, CDR2 YYEEEE. The length of the CDR3 is 16 residues. The junction had 4 bases not matched to a gene; V was cut back by 0 bases and J by 2 bases. Donors were ostensibly healthy at sampling, although undocumented immune exposures were probable. Amplification used 60 Vbeta primers and 13 Jbeta primers. Assay: immunoSEQ multiplex PCR; the TCRdb copy retains only in-frame clones and omits some. The sample includes roughly 80,000 clones, 67% of them seen just once. This chain uses TRBV5-6 with TRBJ2-1; 8 bases fit TRBD2. The receptor comes from a woman in her forties or fifties in good health and CMV-seropositive. Sequenced input: PBMCs. CDR3 region: CASSLATGLAYNEQFF. The CDR3 DNA reads TGTGCCAGCAGCTTGGCGACGGGACTAGCCTACAATGAGCAGTTCTTC.